The clone carrying this TCR beta chain was detected a few times. The data were obtained in a study of response to subunit inactivated influenza vaccine. The V gene's germline CDR1 is MNHEY and CDR2 SVGEGT. CDR3 length equals 13 residues. The junction had 9 bases not matched to a gene; V was cut back by 7 bases and J by 6 bases. TCRdb recomputed calls from the RT-PCR reads with MiXCR, one row per CDR3 protein. The repertoire has about 570,000 distinct CDR3 sequences, 11% of them found once; the top ten carry roughly 11%. These data were also filed under a second study, of T cells expressing NK-cell markers. That investigation notes: UMI-tagged 5'RACE template switching yielded the TCR beta cDNA. The TCR beta repertoires were obtained from sorted CD3+CD56+NKG2C+, CD3+CD56+NKG2C- and CD3+CD56-NKG2C+ T cells. The sorts in several experiments were restricted to alpha-beta TCR T cells by an anti-gamma-delta TCR antibody. A handful of donors showed these clonotypes also leading the CD3+CD56-NKG2C+ fraction. Questions lingered over whether expanded NKG2C+ T cell clones were HCMV-specific.

This chain joins TRBV6-2 or TRBV6-3 and TRBJ2-7; 7 bases fit TRBD1. Sequencing was performed on PBMCs from blood, taken on the day of vaccination. The receptor was isolated from a man aged 50-59 years who received an inactivated influenza vaccine. The CDR3 DNA sequence: TGTGCCAGCACCCTTACAGGGGTCACCGAGCAGTACTTC. Protein product: CASTLTGVTEQYF.